This TCR beta chain was captured in a study of radiotherapy plus CTLA-4 blockade in lung cancer. Study-wide context: Of the patients, about 20% showed objective responses and roughly 34% attained disease control.

The CDR3 loop spans 13 amino acids. Germline V gene lookup returns CDR1 SQVTM and CDR2 ANQGSEA. Trimming took off 2 bases at V and 7 bases at J, with 15 bases between the two ends. Participants had chemo-refractory metastatic non-small-cell lung cancer and were treated with focal radiation plus ipilimumab CTLA-4 blockade. Sequencing used immunoSEQ multiplex PCR; TCRdb keeps in-frame clones, though not all of them. The table records 80,000 to 100,000 clones, 65% to 85% of them present only once. This chain links TRBV29-1 with TRBJ2-7; possible D gene TRBD1, 6 bases. The material was peripheral blood, obtained from a patient treated with radiotherapy plus ipilimumab. The sequence was collected from a human donor with non-small cell lung cancer who had a partial response to radiotherapy plus ipilimumab. Some clones in this sample may be carry-over from other donors' samples. The CDR3 sequence is CSVERQESGEQYF. CDR3 DNA sequence: TGCAGCGTTGAACGACAGGAAAGTGGGGAGCAGTACTTC.